The 24 T cell receptor beta chains given below trace back to one sample, sequenced in a study of T-cell memory formation after mild COVID-19. TCRdb re-called the 5' RACE reads through MiXCR, storing one row per CDR3 protein. This table holds more than 250,000 distinct CDR3 sequences, more than 15% found once. Sequenced input: PBMCs or a T cell subset sorted from them (not recorded which). All receptors derive from a man aged 18-30 years who had mild COVID-19 (a few samples of this study predate the infection). Cell type and time point are not known.

Ten or more counts support this clonotype. The chain joins TRBV5-1 to TRBJ2-1, with 12 nucleotides matching TRBD2. CDR3 size: 14 residues. Trimming cost V 9 bases and J 2 bases; bases outside gene matches: 3. Germline CDR1 SGHRS, CDR2 YFSETQ. CDR3 in amino acids: CATSSGGAYNEQFF. In nucleotides, the CDR3 is TGCGCCACGTCTAGCGGGGGGGCCTACAATGAGCAGTTCTTC. Supplemented by reference TRBV5-1 and TRBJ2-1, the full variable domain reads KAGVTQTPRYLIKTRGQQVTLSCSPISGHRSVSWYQQTPGQGLQFLFEYFSETQRNKGNFPGRFSGRQFSNSRSEMNVSTLELGDSALYLCATSSGGAYNEQFFGPGTRLTVL.

The rearrangement links TRBV5-1 to TRBJ2-1; 12 nucleotides line up with TRBD2. The CDR3 is 15 amino acids. The germline CDR1 and CDR2 sequences are SGHRS and YFSETQ. Losses at the gene ends were 1 base for V and 7 bases for J; bases not matched to a gene: 3. CDR3 amino acids: CASSLSSGGANEQFF. The DNA for the CDR3 is TGCGCCAGCAGCTTGTCTAGCGGGGGGGCTAATGAGCAGTTCTTC. Full variable domain (missing parts from reference TRBV5-1 and TRBJ2-1): KAGVTQTPRYLIKTRGQQVTLSCSPISGHRSVSWYQQTPGQGLQFLFEYFSETQRNKGNFPGRFSGRQFSNSRSEMNVSTLELGDSALYLCASSLSSGGANEQFFGPGTRLTVL.

The chain uses TRBV6-2 or TRBV6-3 and TRBJ1-5, with D perhaps matching TRBD1 (6 bases). The CDR3 is 16 amino acids. Germline V lookup: CDR1 MNHEY, CDR2 SVGEGT. The ends were cut back, 6 bases at V and 1 base at J, with 16 bases in the middle. Here the CDR3 DNA reads TGTGCCAGCAGCCATCGTTCCAGGGGAAGCAATCAGCCCCAGCATTTT. This encodes CASSHRSRGSNQPQHF.

A few counts support this clonotype. The V and J genes are TRBV12-3 or TRBV12-4 and TRBJ2-3, with 7 nucleotides matching TRBD1. The CDR3 totals 14 residues. V dropped 6 bases and J dropped 0; count of bases not matched to a gene: 3. CDR3 nucleotides: TGTGCCAGCAGAGTGACAGGGAGCACAGATACGCAGTATTTT. Translated: CASRVTGSTDTQYF.

The V gene is TRBV6-5, the J gene TRBJ1-1, with 7 bases matching TRBD1. This CDR3 is built from 17 residues. Germline V gene data show CDR1 as MNHEY and CDR2 as SVGAGI. Losses at the gene ends were 6 bases for V and 0 bases for J; bases not matched to a gene: 13. CDR3 in DNA: TGTGCCAGCAGCAGGGGGATCGGCCAGGAAATGAACACTGAAGCTTTCTTT. Translation: CASSRGIGQEMNTEAFF.

The V call is TRBV29-1, the J call TRBJ2-3; D tentatively reads TRBD1 or TRBD2 (6 bases each). This CDR3 is 13 amino acids long. Germline CDR1 is SQVTM and CDR2 is ANQGSEA. The CDR3 protein is CSGLGGPGDTQYF. The CDR3 bases are TGCAGTGGACTCGGGGGCCCCGGAGATACGCAGTATTTT.

This clonotype was counted many times. J is TRBJ1-2 and V is TRBV7-2; D gene ambiguous. The CDR3 extends over 11 amino acids. Trimming stripped 5 bases from V and 8 bases from J, with 9 bases between. The V gene's germline CDR1 is SGHTA and CDR2 FQGNSA. CDR3 nucleotide sequence: TGTGCCAGCAGCCCCGGCCAGGGCTACACCTTC. Translating gives CASSPGQGYTF.

The V call is TRBV5-1, the J call TRBJ2-7; weak D call: TRBD1 (6 bases). Per the germline V gene, CDR1 is SGHRS and CDR2 is YFSETQ. The CDR3 sequence is 15 residues long. V was pared by 1 base and J by 0 bases, with 11 bases between. CDR3 DNA sequence: TGCGCCAGCAGCTTGCGGGACACCTTCTCCTACGAGCAGTACTTC. Residues: CASSLRDTFSYEQYF.

The chain couples TRBV7-6 to TRBJ2-2; 7 nucleotides match TRBD1. CDR3 length equals 15 residues. V gave up 2 bases and J gave up 7 bases; unmatched junction bases: 7. CDR1 and CDR2 (germline): SGHVS, FNYEAQ. The CDR3 sequence is CASSLFRGSYGELFF. CDR3 bases: TGTGCCAGCAGCTTATTCAGGGGGAGTTACGGGGAGCTGTTTTTT. Supplemented by reference TRBV7-6 and TRBJ2-2, the full variable domain reads GAGVSQSPRYKVTKRGQDVALRCDPISGHVSLYWYRQALGQGPEFLTYFNYEAQQDKSGLPNDRFSAERPEGSISTLTIQRTEQRDSAMYRCASSLFRGSYGELFFGEGSRLTVL.

This clonotype was seen a few times. The chain employs TRBV4-1 and TRBJ2-7; 7 bases match TRBD1. Germline trimming cut 0 bases from V and 3 bases from J; bases unmatched to any gene: 11. CDR3 length: 17 residues. Germline V gives CDR1 MGHRA, CDR2 YSYEKL. Here the CDR3 reads CASSQEAARTGDYEQYF. CDR3 DNA sequence: TGCGCCAGCAGCCAAGAAGCTGCTAGGACAGGCGACTACGAGCAGTACTTC.

This clonotype was seen ten or more times. The CDR3 loop is CASSSGGGGGELFF. CDR3 in DNA: TGCGCCAGCAGCTCCGGTGGGGGCGGCGGGGAGCTGTTTTTT. The chain couples TRBV5-1 to TRBJ2-2; maybe TRBD1 (6 bases). V gave up 3 bases and J gave up 7 bases, with 13 bases separating them. CDR1 and CDR2 (germline): SGHRS, YFSETQ. The length of the CDR3 is 14 residues.

This clonotype was counted many times. The rearrangement joins TRBV10-2 to TRBJ2-2; 7 nucleotides agree with TRBD2. The CDR3 runs 17 residues. Looked up from germline, CDR1 is WSHSY and CDR2 is SAAADI. Trimming at V came to 3 bases and at J to 2 bases, leaving 9 bases not matched to a gene. Here the CDR3 DNA reads TGCGCCAGCAGTGATCTAGGGCGGGGGACTAACACCGGGGAGCTGTTTTTT. Its protein is CASSDLGRGTNTGELFF.

This clonotype was recorded at least ten times. This chain connects TRBV29-1 to TRBJ2-2; a possible D gene is TRBD1 (5 bases). This CDR3 is 15 amino acids long. The V and J ends lost 4 bases and 4 bases respectively, with 16 bases between them. Germline V gene lookup returns CDR1 SQVTM and CDR2 ANQGSEA. DNA of the CDR3: TGCAGCGTTGGTGCCCCTGGGGCAGGCACCGGGGAGCTGTTTTTT. It codes for CSVGAPGAGTGELFF.

V usage is TRBV19 and J usage is TRBJ1-1; D is perhaps TRBD1 (6 bases). Germline CDR1 LNHDA, CDR2 SQIVND (reference sequence). The V gene lost 8 bases and the J gene lost 1 base, with 14 bases spanning the gap. CDR3 length: 14 amino acids. CDR3 DNA: TGTGCCAGTTCCCCGAAGACAGGGAACACTGAAGCTTTCTTT. This sequence encodes CASSPKTGNTEAFF.

This clonotype was counted ten times or more. The rearrangement joins TRBV10-3 to TRBJ2-3; D perhaps matches TRBD2 (6 bases). Trimming took 6 bases from V and 1 from J, leaving 20 bases between them. This CDR3 contains 17 residues. CDR1 and CDR2 from the germline V gene are ENHRY and SYGVKD. The CDR3: CAIRGTLGVAGTDTQYF. Here the CDR3 DNA reads TGTGCCATCAGAGGAACCTTGGGGGTAGCGGGCACAGATACGCAGTATTTT.

This chain links TRBV10-3 with TRBJ2-3, with 9 positions matching TRBD2. The CDR3 totals 16 residues. Germline CDR1 is ENHRY and CDR2 is SYGVKD. V was pared by 4 bases and J by 2 bases, with 7 bases of the junction left unmatched. The CDR3 here is CAISGKAGGYTDTQYF. The CDR3 DNA follows: TGTGCCATCAGTGGTAAAGCGGGGGGATACACAGATACGCAGTATTTT.

This chain joins TRBV7-3 and TRBJ2-1; 8 bases are a match to TRBD1. V trimming: 5 bases; J trimming: 7 bases; junction bases outside the gene matches: 4. This CDR3 has 13 amino acids. Germline values: CDR1 SGHTA, CDR2 FQGTGA. The chain's CDR3 is CASSVYRGNEQFF. Written as DNA, the CDR3 is TGTGCCAGCAGCGTCTACAGGGGGAATGAGCAGTTCTTC.

The table lists this clonotype with a few counts. The genes are TRBV24-1 and TRBJ1-2; D is uncertain. Germline assignment: CDR1 KGHDR and CDR2 SFDVKD. This CDR3 has 15 residues. The germline V and J ends were trimmed by 1 base and 5 bases, with 13 bases remaining between them. CDR3 in amino acids: CATSDFEGSLYGYTF. DNA of the CDR3: TGTGCCACCAGTGATTTCGAGGGCTCCCTTTATGGCTACACCTTC.

This clonotype was observed many times. The rearrangement links TRBV4-1 to TRBJ2-3; D remains ambiguous. This CDR3 has 13 residues. V was trimmed by 0 bases and J by 2 bases, leaving 3 bases between them. Germline V gene sequence: CDR1 MGHRA, CDR2 YSYEKL. In DNA form, the CDR3 reads TGCGCCAGCAGCCAAGATTTCACAGATACGCAGTATTTT. It translates to CASSQDFTDTQYF.

The V gene is TRBV20-1, the J gene TRBJ1-5, with 8 positions matching TRBD1. Looked up from germline, CDR1 is DFQATT and CDR2 is SNEGSKA (reference sequence). CDR3 length equals 14 residues. Germline trimming cut 3 bases from V and 5 bases from J; bases unmatched to any gene: 6. In DNA, the CDR3 is TGCAGTGCTAGTCCAGGGGGCAGCTATCAGCCCCAGCATTTT. Translating it yields CSASPGGSYQPQHF.

DNA for the CDR3: TGCGCCAGCAGGCAGGGGTCTTCAAACACTGAAGCTTTCTTT. It encodes CASRQGSSNTEAFF. The V call is TRBV5-1, the J call TRBJ1-1; a possible D gene is TRBD1 (6 bases). The CDR3 contains 14 residues. Germline V lookup: CDR1 SGHRS, CDR2 YFSETQ. V lost 5 bases and J lost 2, with 13 bases in between.

This chain uses TRBV13 with TRBJ1-2; D uncertain. The CDR3 has 11 residues. The V gene lost 3 bases and the J gene lost 6 bases, with 5 bases spanning the gap. Per germline, CDR1 PRHDT and CDR2 FYEKMQ (reference sequence). DNA for the CDR3: TGTGCCAGCAGCTTGTCGAATGGCTACACCTTC. This codes for CASSLSNGYTF.

This chain uses TRBV11-3 with TRBJ2-7; 8 bases line up with TRBD2. The V gene's germline CDR1 is SGHNT and CDR2 YENEEA. The V segment lost 1 base and the J segment 3 bases; nucleotides outside the gene matches: 11. The CDR3 runs 17 residues. The CDR3 DNA reads as TGTGCCAGCAGCTTAGCGGGTCCAGCGGGGGATATCTACGAGCAGTACGTC. This translates into CASSLAGPAGDIYEQYV.

This chain links TRBV5-1 with TRBJ1-1; D is perhaps TRBD1 (6 bases). The V gene lost 1 base and the J gene lost 4 bases, with 11 bases spanning the gap. Germline values: CDR1 SGHRS, CDR2 YFSETQ. This CDR3 has 14 amino acids. CDR3: CASSLRGGSTEAFF. Written as DNA, the CDR3 is TGCGCCAGCAGCTTGAGGGGGGGCAGCACTGAAGCTTTCTTT.